This T cell receptor (beta chain) was documented in a study of Ad26.COV2.S vaccination and SARS-CoV-2 variants (dated by TCRdb to 2020 to 2022). About the full investigation: Vaccine-arm donors came from COV1001, a multicentre, randomized, double-blind, placebo-controlled phase I-IIa trial of Ad26.COV2.S in healthy adults. Ad26.COV2.S was administered intramuscularly at a dose of 5x10^10 or 1x10^11 viral particles, either as one shot or as two shots given 56 days apart. TCRbeta repertoire sequencing was used to assess the specificity and breadth of SARS-CoV-2-reactive T cell receptors after Ad26.COV2.S vaccination. A total of around 32 samples were included in the TCR-sequenced set, comprising approximately 20 Ad26.COV2.S vaccine recipients, 5 placebo recipients and 8 SARS-CoV-2 convalescent individuals. Trial participants were randomized into five groups of five: low-dose or high-dose Ad26.COV2.S given once or twice, or placebo on both occasions. Investigators did not know the trial group allocation while performing experiments and assessing outcomes. The investigation overall reported the following: The study was not powered for comparison of responses between vaccine doses or regimens. The authors noted that total T cell responses may have been underestimated by the TCR breadth and depth analyses. Higher spike-specific TCR breadth was observed in Ad26.COV2.S recipients than in placebo recipients (P = 0.0014). Vaccine and placebo recipients had comparable non-spike TCR breadth, which fits with the vaccine containing only spike. After vaccination, substantial breadth of spike-specific CD8+ and CD4+ T cell responses was reported.

With respect to this clone: What antigen it recognizes has not been identified. The sample holds no much larger clone one base away, and base qualities are not on file.

The immunoSEQ Assay was the method used to sequence TCRbeta CDR3 regions. After extraction, genomic DNA underwent amplification by bias-controlled multiplex PCR, followed by high-throughput sequencing. Processing in the source paper ran as follows. To quantify the absolute abundance of each unique TCRbeta CDR3 region, sequences were collapsed and filtered. T cell fraction was estimated by normalizing TCRbeta template counts to usable DNA, with usable DNA measured through amplification of reference genes found in all nucleated cells. Repertoire TCRs were annotated as SARS-CoV-2-specific by exact matching of V gene, CDR3 amino acid sequence and J gene to a known reactive TCR set. The reference SARS-CoV-2 TCR set came from MIRA and was filtered for enrichment in COVID-19-positive ImmuneCODE repertoires, removing public or cross-reactive TCRs. Using the MIRA antigens, annotated TCRs were further analysed by specific ORF or by position within an ORF. Breadth was defined as the number of annotated unique rearrangements divided by the total number of unique productive rearrangements, and depth was defined as the summed frequency of the annotated unique rearrangements. TCR breadth was compared between groups using two-sided Wilcoxon rank-sum tests. Entries here come from immuneACCESS through TCRdb and include only in-frame sequences with V and J called. Some clones fail to appear in such tables; in the studies checked, an unresolved V gene covers under half of the shortfall, and the cause of the remainder is unknown. From that table come the V and J calls and clone size; the DNA was used to work out D and trimming. This sample is represented by some 500,000 clones; 89% of them were singletons. The biggest ten clones account for approximately 2.5% of the sample.

In light of the paper, this sample's treatment or condition label describes: roughly 18 received Ad26.COV2.S at low or high dose, single or two shots; about 5 received placebo; per-sample allocation not given. Repertoires of vaccine and placebo recipients were sequenced from samples taken on day 63 after the first injection. In Cohort 1b, 20 to 25 adults aged 18-55 years were enrolled at a single site in Boston, USA, between 29 July and 7 August 2020. Ad26.COV2.S was a replication-incompetent adenovirus type 26 vector that expressed a prefusion-stabilized SARS-CoV-2 spike protein derived from the original Wuhan strain. CDR1 is given as SGHDT and CDR2 as YYEEEE, both from the germline V gene. V loses 5 bases at its end and J loses 2 bases; junction bases beyond the gene matches: 1. CDR3 length: 13 amino acids, cysteine to phenylalanine. Only the CDR3 portion is preserved as DNA: 39 bases, with reading frame beginning at the first base.

This sequence uses TRBV5-6 and TRBJ1-2; 9 bases in the middle match TRBD1. Sequenced here: peripheral blood, sampled in a trial of Ad26.COV2.S vaccine versus placebo. The TCR was taken from a person between 18 and 59 years old who received the Ad26.COV2.S COVID-19 vaccine or a placebo. The CDR3: CASRGQGNYGYTF. The sequence in DNA is TGTGCCAGCAGGGGACAGGGAAACTATGGCTACACCTTC.